One sample yielded the 10 T cell receptor beta chains listed below, sequenced in a study of T-cell reconstitution after alpha-beta-depleted transplantation in children. Construction of the TCRbeta library involved unique molecular identifiers. TCRdb used MiXCR to reprocess the PCR reads, holding one entry per CDR3 protein. This sample has some 490,000 distinct CDR3 sequences, with about 12% found just once. The sample was PBMCs from the stem cell graft donor, taken from the stem cell graft. These receptors originate from a human donor who donated a stem cell graft to a child with combined immunodeficiency.

The chain couples TRBV6-1 to TRBJ2-7; 7 bases fit TRBD1. The ends lost 7 bases at V and 5 bases at J; junction bases unmatched: 14. CDR3 length equals 15 residues. CDR1 and CDR2 from the germline V gene are MNHNS and SASEGT. The CDR3 spells CASTSWQGDVDEQYF. For the CDR3, the DNA is TGTGCCAGCACGAGTTGGCAGGGGGATGTCGACGAGCAGTACTTC.

The V gene is TRBV5-1, the J gene TRBJ2-1; 9 bases are a match to TRBD2. Germline V gene sequence: CDR1 SGHRS, CDR2 YFSETQ. The CDR3 sequence is 13 residues long. Unmatched junction bases numbered 4, after V lost 5 bases and J lost 7 bases. CDR3 in amino acids: CASRTSGLNEQFF. CDR3 DNA: TGCGCCAGCAGAACTAGCGGGTTGAATGAGCAGTTCTTC.

The V and J genes are TRBV28 and TRBJ2-3; 7 bases are a match to TRBD1. J was trimmed by 0 bases and V by 6 bases; bases with no gene match: 6. Germline V CDR1 and CDR2: MDHEN, SYDVKM. The CDR3 contains 15 residues. In DNA form, the CDR3 reads TGTGCCAGCAGGCCTAGGGACAGTAGCACAGATACGCAGTATTTT. This translates into CASRPRDSSTDTQYF.

This clonotype was detected ten times or more. V and J are TRBV12-3 or TRBV12-4 and TRBJ1-4; TRBD1 agrees at 7 bases. V was pared by 6 bases and J by 5 bases, with 12 bases of the junction left unmatched. The CDR3 consists of 16 residues. CDR3 loop: CASSLSPGQRNEKLFF. The DNA for the CDR3 is TGTGCCAGCAGCCTCAGCCCGGGACAGAGGAATGAAAAACTGTTTTTT.

This clonotype occurred many times. The gene calls are TRBV28 and TRBJ2-1; D is possibly TRBD2 (7 bases). The germline V and J ends were trimmed by 6 bases and 6 bases, with 18 bases remaining between them. The CDR3 is 15 amino acids. The germline gives CDR1 MDHEN, CDR2 SYDVKM. CDR3 sequence (DNA): TGTGCCAGCAGCCCACAGGAGGGGGGGATCAATGAGCAGTTCTTC. Protein: CASSPQEGGINEQFF.

This rearrangement joins TRBV30 to TRBJ1-1; 8 bases are a match to TRBD1. The germline V gene encodes CDR1 GTSNPN and CDR2 SVGIG (reference sequence). The CDR3 is made up of 14 amino acids. With V trimmed by 4 bases and J by 0 bases, 4 bases remained unmatched. CDR3 DNA: TGTGCCTGGACGACAGGGGATCTGAACACTGAAGCTTTCTTT. It encodes CAWTTGDLNTEAFF. Complete variable domain (other parts from reference TRBV30 and TRBJ1-1): SQTIHQWPATLVQPVGSPLSLECTVEGTSNPNLYWYRQAAGRGLQLLFYSVGIGQISSEVPQNLSASRPQDRQFILSSKKLLLSDSGFYLCAWTTGDLNTEAFFGQGTRLTVV.

This clonotype was counted at least ten times. V gene TRBV6-5 combines with J gene TRBJ2-5; D may be TRBD2 (5 bases). The CDR3 loop spans 15 amino acids. Germline V lookup: CDR1 MNHEY, CDR2 SVGAGI. V lost 2 bases and J lost 2, with 12 bases in between. CDR3 in DNA: TGTGCCAGCAGTTACCTAGGAGGTCTTCAAGAGACCCAGTACTTC. Residues: CASSYLGGLQETQYF.

This clonotype was counted a few times. V gene TRBV6-5 combines with J gene TRBJ1-3; D gene uncertain. There are 15 residues in the CDR3. Trimming stripped 4 bases from V and 0 bases from J, with 10 bases between. Germline V gene lookup returns CDR1 MNHEY and CDR2 SVGAGI. The CDR3, as DNA: TGTGCCAGCAGTTTGAGCGCTCCCTCTGGAAACACCATATATTTT. Translation gives CASSLSAPSGNTIYF.

This chain connects TRBV7-2 to TRBJ2-1; D is undetermined. The CDR3 spans 15 residues. Germline V gene lookup returns CDR1 SGHTA and CDR2 FQGNSA. Deletions cut 4 bases from V and 7 bases from J, with 17 bases between. The CDR3 DNA reads as TGTGCCAGCAGCTCCCCCGTGCAATTGGGGAATGAGCAGTTCTTC. Translation gives CASSSPVQLGNEQFF. The full variable domain, its missing parts supplied by reference TRBV7-2 and TRBJ2-1, is GAGVSQSPSNKVTEKGKDVELRCDPISGHTALYWYRQSLGQGLEFLIYFQGNSAPDKSGLPSDRFSAERTGGSVSTLTIQRTQQEDSAVYLCASSSPVQLGNEQFFGPGTRLTVL.

This clonotype was detected many times. This chain links TRBV30 with TRBJ2-2, with D maybe TRBD1 (6 bases). This CDR3 is built from 14 residues. V was trimmed by 2 bases and J by 3 bases, leaving 10 bases between them. Germline V gene lookup returns CDR1 GTSNPN and CDR2 SVGIG (reference sequence). The CDR3 DNA sequence: TGTGCCTGGAGTAAGGACAGCGACACCGGGGAGCTGTTTTTT. Protein: CAWSKDSDTGELFF.